This T cell receptor beta chain originates from a study of cytomegalovirus exposure and HLA in healthy donors. PCR used 60 Vbeta primers and 13 Jbeta primers. TCRdb keeps only in-frame clones here, not all; method: immunoSEQ multiplex PCR. The repertoire holds 120,000 to 150,000 clones, with 65% to 90% as singletons. This sequence was found in a woman aged 25 to 39 in good health and CMV-seronegative. The source material was PBMCs.

For the CDR3, the DNA is TGTGCCAGCAGTAGAGACCCTACAACGGGGGAGCAGTACTTC. Translating it yields CASSRDPTTGEQYF. The rearrangement uses TRBV6-1 and TRBJ2-7; the D gene is possibly TRBD2 (5 bases). The CDR3 extends over 14 amino acids. Germline V gene lookup returns CDR1 MNHNS and CDR2 SASEGT. V was shortened by 5 bases and J by 7 bases, with 18 bases between the two germline ends.